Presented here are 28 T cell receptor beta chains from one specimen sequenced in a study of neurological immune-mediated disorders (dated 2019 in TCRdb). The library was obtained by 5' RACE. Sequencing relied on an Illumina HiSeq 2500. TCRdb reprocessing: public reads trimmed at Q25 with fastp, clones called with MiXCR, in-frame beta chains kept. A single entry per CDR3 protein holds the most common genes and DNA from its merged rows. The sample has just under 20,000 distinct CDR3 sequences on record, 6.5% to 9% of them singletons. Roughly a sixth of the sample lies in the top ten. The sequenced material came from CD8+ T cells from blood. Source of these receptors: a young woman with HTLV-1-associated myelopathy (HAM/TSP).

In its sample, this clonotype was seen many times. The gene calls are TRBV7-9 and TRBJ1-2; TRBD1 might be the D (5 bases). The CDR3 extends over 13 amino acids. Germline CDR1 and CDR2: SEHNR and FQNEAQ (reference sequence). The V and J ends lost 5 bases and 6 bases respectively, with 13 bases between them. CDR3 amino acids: CASSADKNDGYTF. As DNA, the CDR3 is TGTGCCAGCAGCGCGGACAAAAACGATGGCTACACCTTC.

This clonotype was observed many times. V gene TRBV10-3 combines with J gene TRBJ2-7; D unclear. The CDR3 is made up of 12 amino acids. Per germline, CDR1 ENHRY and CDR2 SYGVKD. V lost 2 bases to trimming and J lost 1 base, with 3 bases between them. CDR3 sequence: CAISEGSYEQYF. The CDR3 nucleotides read TGTGCCATCAGTGAGGGTTCCTACGAGCAGTACTTC.

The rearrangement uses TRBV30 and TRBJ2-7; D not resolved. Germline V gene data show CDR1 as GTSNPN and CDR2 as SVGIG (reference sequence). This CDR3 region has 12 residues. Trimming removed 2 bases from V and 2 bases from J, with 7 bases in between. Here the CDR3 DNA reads TGTGCCTGGAGTTTTAACCCCTACGAGCAGTACTTC. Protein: CAWSFNPYEQYF.

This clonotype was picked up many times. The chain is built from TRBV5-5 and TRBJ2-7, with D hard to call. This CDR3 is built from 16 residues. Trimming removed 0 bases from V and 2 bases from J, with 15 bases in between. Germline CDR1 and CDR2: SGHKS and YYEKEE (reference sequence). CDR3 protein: CASSLVWALGPYEQYF. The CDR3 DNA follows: TGTGCCAGCAGCTTGGTGTGGGCGCTAGGCCCCTACGAGCAGTACTTC.

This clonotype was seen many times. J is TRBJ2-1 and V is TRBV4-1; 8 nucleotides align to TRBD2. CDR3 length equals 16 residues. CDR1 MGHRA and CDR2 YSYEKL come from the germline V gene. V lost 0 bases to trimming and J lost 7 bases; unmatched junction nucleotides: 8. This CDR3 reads CASSQDGRGGGNEQFF. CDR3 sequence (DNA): TGCGCCAGCAGCCAAGATGGTCGGGGGGGTGGGAATGAGCAGTTCTTC.

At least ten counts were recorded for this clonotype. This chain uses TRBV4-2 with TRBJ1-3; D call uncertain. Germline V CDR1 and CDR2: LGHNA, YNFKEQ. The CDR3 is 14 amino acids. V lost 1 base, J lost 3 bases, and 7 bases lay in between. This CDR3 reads CASSQGSVGNTIYF. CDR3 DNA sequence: TGTGCCAGCAGCCAAGGATCAGTTGGAAACACCATATATTTT.

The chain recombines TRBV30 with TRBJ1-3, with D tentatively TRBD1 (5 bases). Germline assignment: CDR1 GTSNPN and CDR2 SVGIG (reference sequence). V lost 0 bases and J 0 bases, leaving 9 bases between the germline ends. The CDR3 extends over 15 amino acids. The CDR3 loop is CAWSVTGGSGNTIYF. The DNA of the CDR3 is TGTGCCTGGAGTGTAACGGGGGGCTCTGGAAACACCATATATTTT.

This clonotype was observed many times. CDR3 DNA: TGCGCCAGCAGCTGGACAGGGGCCACCGGGGAGCTGTTTTTT. Its translation: CASSWTGATGELFF. V gene TRBV5-1 combines with J gene TRBJ2-2, with TRBD1 matching 9 bases. This CDR3 spans 14 amino acids. Germline trimming cut 3 bases from V and 4 bases from J; bases unmatched to any gene: 1. CDR1 is SGHRS and CDR2 is YFSETQ in the germline V gene.

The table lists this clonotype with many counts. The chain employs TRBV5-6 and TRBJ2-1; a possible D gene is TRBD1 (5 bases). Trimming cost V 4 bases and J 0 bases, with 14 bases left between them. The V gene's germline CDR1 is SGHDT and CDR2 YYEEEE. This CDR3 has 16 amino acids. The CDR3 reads CASSRMTESSYNEQFF. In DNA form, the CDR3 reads TGTGCCAGCAGCAGAATGACAGAGAGCTCCTACAATGAGCAGTTCTTC.

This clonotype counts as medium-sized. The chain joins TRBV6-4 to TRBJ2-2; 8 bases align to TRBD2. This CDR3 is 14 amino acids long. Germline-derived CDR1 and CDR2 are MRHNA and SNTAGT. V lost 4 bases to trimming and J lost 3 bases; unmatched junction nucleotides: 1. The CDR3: CASSAGGDTGELFF. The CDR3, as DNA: TGTGCCAGCAGTGCCGGGGGGGACACCGGGGAGCTGTTTTTT.

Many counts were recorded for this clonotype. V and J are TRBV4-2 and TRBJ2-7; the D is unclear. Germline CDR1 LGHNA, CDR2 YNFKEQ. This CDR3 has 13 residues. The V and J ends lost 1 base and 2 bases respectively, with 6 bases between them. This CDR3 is CASSQAGAYEQYF. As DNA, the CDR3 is TGTGCCAGCAGCCAAGCCGGTGCCTACGAGCAGTACTTC.

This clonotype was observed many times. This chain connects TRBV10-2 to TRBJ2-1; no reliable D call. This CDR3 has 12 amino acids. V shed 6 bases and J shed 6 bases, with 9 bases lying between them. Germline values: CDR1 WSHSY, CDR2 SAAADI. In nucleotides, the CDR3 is TGCGCCAGCAGGGAAGGATTCAATGAGCAGTTCTTC. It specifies CASREGFNEQFF.

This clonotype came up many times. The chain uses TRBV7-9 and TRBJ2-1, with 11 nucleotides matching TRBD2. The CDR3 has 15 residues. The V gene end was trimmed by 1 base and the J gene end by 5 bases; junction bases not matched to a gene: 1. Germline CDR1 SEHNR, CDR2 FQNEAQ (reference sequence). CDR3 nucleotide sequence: TGTGCCAGCAGCTTAGTAGCGGGGGGGCACAATGAGCAGTTCTTC. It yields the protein CASSLVAGGHNEQFF.

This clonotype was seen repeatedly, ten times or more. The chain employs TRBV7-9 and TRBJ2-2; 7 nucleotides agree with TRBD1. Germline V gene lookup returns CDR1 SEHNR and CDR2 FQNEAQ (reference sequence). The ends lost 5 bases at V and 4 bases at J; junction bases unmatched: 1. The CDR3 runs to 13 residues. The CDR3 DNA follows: TGTGCCAGCAGCAGGACAGGCACCGGGGAGCTGTTTTTT. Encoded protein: CASSRTGTGELFF.

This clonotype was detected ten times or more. The CDR3 region is CASNTGGNTEAFF. In DNA form, the CDR3 reads TGCGCCAGCAACACGGGAGGGAACACTGAAGCTTTCTTT. The chain uses TRBV5-1 and TRBJ1-1, with unresolved D. Germline values: CDR1 SGHRS, CDR2 YFSETQ. The CDR3 sequence is 13 residues long. V was shortened by 6 bases and J by 1 base, with 10 bases between the two germline ends.

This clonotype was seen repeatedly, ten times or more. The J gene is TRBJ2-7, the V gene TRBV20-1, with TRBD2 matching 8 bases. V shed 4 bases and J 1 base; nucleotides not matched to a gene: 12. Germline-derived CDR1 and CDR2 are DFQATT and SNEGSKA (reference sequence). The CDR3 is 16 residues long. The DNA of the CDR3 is TGCAGTGCTATCCCTGTCTATCGCGGGGGGTCCTACGAGCAGTACTTC. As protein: CSAIPVYRGGSYEQYF.

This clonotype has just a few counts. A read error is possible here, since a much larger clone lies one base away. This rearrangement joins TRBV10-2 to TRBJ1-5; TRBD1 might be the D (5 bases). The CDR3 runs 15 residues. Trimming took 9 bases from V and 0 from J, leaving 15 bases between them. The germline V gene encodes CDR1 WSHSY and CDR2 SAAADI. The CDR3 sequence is CASQDGGFSNQPQHF. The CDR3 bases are TGCGCCAGTCAGGACGGGGGGTTTAGCAATCAGCCCCAGCATTTT.

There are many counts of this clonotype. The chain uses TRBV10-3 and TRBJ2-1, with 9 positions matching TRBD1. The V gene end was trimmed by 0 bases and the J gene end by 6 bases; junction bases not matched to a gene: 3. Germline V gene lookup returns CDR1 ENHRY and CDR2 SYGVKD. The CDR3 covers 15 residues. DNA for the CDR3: TGTGCCATCAGTGAGTCAGAGACAGGGGGCAATGAGCAGTTCTTC. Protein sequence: CAISESETGGNEQFF.

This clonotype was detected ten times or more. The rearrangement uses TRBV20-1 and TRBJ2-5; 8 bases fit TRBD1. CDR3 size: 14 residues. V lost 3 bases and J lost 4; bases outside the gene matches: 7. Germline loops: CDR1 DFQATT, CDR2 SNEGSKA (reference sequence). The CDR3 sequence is CSARAGGDGETQYF. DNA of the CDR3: TGCAGTGCTAGGGCAGGGGGCGATGGAGAGACCCAGTACTTC.

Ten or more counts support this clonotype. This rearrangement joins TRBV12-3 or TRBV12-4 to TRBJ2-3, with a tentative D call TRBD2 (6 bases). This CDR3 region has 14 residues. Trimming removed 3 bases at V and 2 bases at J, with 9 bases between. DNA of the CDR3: TGTGCCAGCAGTTTGCGGGGTTCCACAGATACGCAGTATTTT. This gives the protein CASSLRGSTDTQYF.

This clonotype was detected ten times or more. As DNA, the CDR3 is TGTGCCAGCAGTTTATGGGGGGGGATGAAAGACACTGAAGCTTTCTTT. As protein: CASSLWGGMKDTEAFF. The rearrangement uses TRBV12-3 or TRBV12-4 and TRBJ1-1; perhaps TRBD1 as D (5 bases). This CDR3 is 16 amino acids long. The V gene lost 2 bases and the J gene lost 3 bases, with 16 bases spanning the gap.

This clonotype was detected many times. As DNA, the CDR3 is TGTGCCAGCAGCCAAGAGCCCAGTGAAGAGACCCAGTACTTC. Its translation is CASSQEPSEETQYF. The chain links TRBV3-1 to TRBJ2-5; D unresolved. Trimming took off 0 bases at V and 3 bases at J, with 8 bases between the two ends. Germline CDR1 and CDR2: LGHDT and YNNKEL (reference sequence). This CDR3 has 14 amino acids.

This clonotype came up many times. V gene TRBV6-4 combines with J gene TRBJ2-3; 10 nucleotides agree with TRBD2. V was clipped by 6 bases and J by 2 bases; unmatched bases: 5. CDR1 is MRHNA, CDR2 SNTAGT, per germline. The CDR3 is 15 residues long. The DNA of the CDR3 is TGTGCCAGCAGCCCTAGCGGGGGATACACAGATACGCAGTATTTT. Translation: CASSPSGGYTDTQYF.

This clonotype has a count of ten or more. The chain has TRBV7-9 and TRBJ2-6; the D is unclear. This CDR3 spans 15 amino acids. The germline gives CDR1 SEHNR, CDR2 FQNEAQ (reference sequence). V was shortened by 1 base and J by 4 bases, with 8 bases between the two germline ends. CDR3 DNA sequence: TGTGCCAGCAGCTTAGTCAGGAGCGGGGCCAACGTCCTGACTTTC. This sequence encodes CASSLVRSGANVLTF.

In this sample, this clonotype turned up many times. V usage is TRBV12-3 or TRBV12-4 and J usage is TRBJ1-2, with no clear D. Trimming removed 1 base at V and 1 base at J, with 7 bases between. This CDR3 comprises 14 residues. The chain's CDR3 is CASSLVGINYGYTF. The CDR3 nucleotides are TGTGCCAGCAGTTTAGTAGGGATTAACTATGGCTACACCTTC.

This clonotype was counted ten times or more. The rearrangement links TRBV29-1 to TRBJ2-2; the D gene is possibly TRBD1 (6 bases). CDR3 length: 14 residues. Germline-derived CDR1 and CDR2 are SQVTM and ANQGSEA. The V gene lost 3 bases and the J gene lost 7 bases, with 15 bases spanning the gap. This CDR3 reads CSVEVQGFLGELFF. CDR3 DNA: TGCAGCGTTGAGGTGCAGGGGTTCCTCGGGGAGCTGTTTTTT.

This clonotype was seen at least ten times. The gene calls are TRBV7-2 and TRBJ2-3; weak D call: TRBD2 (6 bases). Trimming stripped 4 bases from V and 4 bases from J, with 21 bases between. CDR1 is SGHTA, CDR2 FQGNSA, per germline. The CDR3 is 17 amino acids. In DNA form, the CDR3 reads TGTGCCAGCAGCTGGGCCCGGGCCAGGGAGGTAGCAGATACGCAGTATTTT. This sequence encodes CASSWARAREVADTQYF.

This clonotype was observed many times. The CDR3 sequence is CASTEMSGHIQPQHF. CDR3 in DNA: TGTGCCAGTACAGAGATGTCAGGACATATTCAGCCCCAGCATTTT. The chain employs TRBV19 and TRBJ1-5, with D possibly being TRBD1 (5 bases). The length of the CDR3 is 15 residues. Germline CDR1 LNHDA, CDR2 SQIVND (reference sequence). Between the trimmed V and J ends, which lost 7 bases and 6 bases, there was a span of 19 bases.